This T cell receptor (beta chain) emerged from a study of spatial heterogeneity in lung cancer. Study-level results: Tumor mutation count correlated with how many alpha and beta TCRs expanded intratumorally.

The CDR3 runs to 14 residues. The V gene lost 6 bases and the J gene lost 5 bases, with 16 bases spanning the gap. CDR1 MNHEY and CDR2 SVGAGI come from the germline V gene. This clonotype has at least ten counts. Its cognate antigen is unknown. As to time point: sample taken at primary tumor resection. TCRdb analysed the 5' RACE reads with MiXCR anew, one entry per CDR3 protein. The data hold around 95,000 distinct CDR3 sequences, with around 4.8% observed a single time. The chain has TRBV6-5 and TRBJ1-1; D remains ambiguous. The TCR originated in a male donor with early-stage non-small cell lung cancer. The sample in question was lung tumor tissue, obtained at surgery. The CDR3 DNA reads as TGTGCCAGCAGCCTTAGTGGGCACGTTACTGAAGCTTTCTTT. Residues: CASSLSGHVTEAFF.